The source of this TCR beta chain is a study of T cells in localized non-small cell lung cancer. The method was immunoSEQ multiplex PCR; TCRdb's version includes in-frame clones alone and lacks a portion of them. The repertoire has nearly 25,000 clones, more than 85% of them found once; the top ten carry roughly 15%. This sample comprised peripheral blood, obtained before any cancer treatment. The TCR sequence derives from a man aged 35 to 70 with stage III squamous cell lung carcinoma.

CDR3 protein: CASSLSLRGNNEQFF. The CDR3 DNA reads TGTGCCAGCAGCTTGTCCCTCCGGGGAAACAATGAGCAGTTCTTC. This rearrangement joins TRBV7-2 to TRBJ2-1; TRBD2 might be the D (5 bases). This CDR3 spans 15 amino acids. V shed 3 bases and J shed 5 bases, with 14 bases lying between them. Looked up from germline, CDR1 is SGHTA and CDR2 is FQGNSA.